The 5 T cell receptor beta chains listed next were all sequenced from one sample in a study of T cell repertoires in cytomegalovirus infection. In TCRdb, the reads were re-called with MiXCR into one record per CDR3 protein. The profile shows roughly 320,000 distinct CDR3 sequences, about 9.2% of them singletons. The sample consisted of PBMCs. Receptor source: a human donor in good health (CMV status not recorded). Some clones in this sample may be carry-over from other donors' samples.

This clonotype has at least ten counts. The chain employs TRBV4-2 and TRBJ1-1, with 9 bases fitting TRBD1. Germline CDR1 reads LGHNA; CDR2 reads YNFKEQ. The CDR3 extends over 17 amino acids. After removal of 3 bases from V and 1 base from J, the junction contained 9 bases not matched to a gene. The CDR3 loop is CASSQATGGAGNTEAFF. The CDR3 region has the DNA TGTGCCAGCAGCCAGGCAACAGGGGGCGCAGGGAACACTGAAGCTTTCTTT.

This clonotype came up many times. This chain links TRBV24-1 with TRBJ2-3, with 10 bases matching TRBD2. The germline gives CDR1 KGHDR, CDR2 SFDVKD. J gave up 7 bases and V 4 bases, and 4 bases lay outside the gene matches. This CDR3 region has 14 residues. The CDR3 nucleotides are TGTGCCACCAGTGACGCTAGCGGGGGTTATACGCAGTATTTT. Translating gives CATSDASGGYTQYF.

The chain links TRBV12-3 or TRBV12-4 to TRBJ2-1; D gene uncertain. The CDR3 totals 12 residues. V was pared by 3 bases and J by 8 bases, with 8 bases between. The chain's CDR3 is CASSFAGDEQFF. The CDR3 region has the DNA TGTGCCAGCAGTTTTGCCGGCGATGAGCAGTTCTTC.

This clonotype was observed at least ten times. CDR3 bases: TGTGCCAGCAGCTCGCTGGGGTGGGAGACCCAGTACTTC. Its translation: CASSSLGWETQYF. The chain employs TRBV7-3 and TRBJ2-5; D is undetermined. Germline V gene sequence: CDR1 SGHTA, CDR2 FQGTGA. The CDR3 is made up of 13 amino acids. V was shortened by 4 bases and J by 5 bases, with 11 bases between the two germline ends.

This clonotype has a count of ten or more. This chain connects TRBV6-2 or TRBV6-3 to TRBJ2-1, with D uncertain. The CDR3 runs 14 residues. V lost 7 bases, J lost 3 bases, and 13 bases lay in between. Germline values: CDR1 MNHEY, CDR2 SVGEGT. CDR3 loop: CASMDPRVYNEQFF. CDR3 nucleotide sequence: TGTGCCAGCATGGATCCCCGGGTCTACAATGAGCAGTTCTTC.